Presented here are 4 T cell receptor beta chains from one specimen sequenced in a study of CD4 T cell repertoires in COVID-19. Only in-frame clones appear in the TCRdb table, and some are missing; sequencing was by immunoSEQ multiplex PCR. The sample lists approximately 75,000 clones, 83% occurring once. The material sequenced was CD4+ T cells from peripheral blood, taken after recovery from COVID-19. These receptors all stem from a human donor who had COVID-19.

The chain uses TRBV19 and TRBJ1-4; 9 nucleotides align to TRBD1. The V gene's germline CDR1 is LNHDA and CDR2 SQIVND (reference sequence). The CDR3 consists of 17 residues. The junction had 17 bases not matched to a gene; V was cut back by 7 bases and J by 8 bases. The CDR3 DNA follows: TGTGCCAGTACCACGCCCCTTGGGGGGACAGGGCGAGAAAAACTGTTTTTT. Translation gives CASTTPLGGTGREKLFF.

This clone occurred once. The chain uses TRBV6-2 or TRBV6-3 and TRBJ2-7; D unclear. This CDR3 has 12 residues. V lost 4 bases and J lost 2, with 6 bases in between. Germline CDR1 reads MNHEY; CDR2 reads SVGEGT. The CDR3 reads CASSLGAYEQYF. CDR3 nucleotide sequence: TGTGCCAGCAGTTTAGGAGCCTACGAGCAGTACTTC.

The chain links TRBV12-3 or TRBV12-4 to TRBJ1-1, with 8 bases that match TRBD1. CDR3 size: 12 residues. Unmatched junction bases numbered 2, after V lost 5 bases and J lost 6 bases. CDR3 loop: CASSGQGPEAFF. The DNA of the CDR3 is TGTGCCAGCAGTGGACAGGGCCCTGAAGCTTTCTTT.

V usage is TRBV5-1 and J usage is TRBJ1-2; TRBD1 aligns across 8 bases. Germline CDR1 is SGHRS and CDR2 is YFSETQ. The CDR3 has 14 amino acids. Germline trimming cut 3 bases from V and 7 bases from J; bases unmatched to any gene: 8. The CDR3 loop is CASSSNQGALGYTF. The CDR3 DNA sequence: TGCGCCAGCAGCTCAAATCAGGGGGCGCTTGGCTACACCTTC.